This passage covers 20 T cell receptor beta chains from one sample sequenced in a study of cytomegalovirus exposure and HLA in healthy donors. Primers: 60 Vbeta forward and 13 Jbeta reverse. Assay: immunoSEQ multiplex PCR; the TCRdb copy retains only in-frame clones and omits some. This table has over 150,000 clones, around 85% appearing once. The sample was PBMCs. The origin of the receptors is a boy aged 2 to 10 in good health and CMV-seronegative.

This clone occurred a few times. The V gene is TRBV30, the J gene TRBJ1-1; D gene ambiguous. The CDR3 totals 16 residues. Germline V CDR1 and CDR2: GTSNPN, SVGIG (reference sequence). The V gene lost 0 bases and the J gene lost 1 base, with 15 bases spanning the gap. CDR3 residues: CAWSVLGDGENTEAFF. For the CDR3, the DNA is TGTGCCTGGAGTGTACTGGGTGACGGAGAGAACACTGAAGCTTTCTTT. The full variable domain, completed using reference TRBV30 and TRBJ1-1, is SQTIHQWPATLVQPVGSPLSLECTVEGTSNPNLYWYRQAAGRGLQLLFYSVGIGQISSEVPQNLSASRPQDRQFILSSKKLLLSDSGFYLCAWSVLGDGENTEAFFGQGTRLTVV.

The gene calls are TRBV6-4 and TRBJ2-3, with D possibly TRBD1 on 5 matching bases. CDR1 is MRHNA and CDR2 is SNTAGT in the germline V gene. V gave up 2 bases and J gave up 4 bases, with 10 bases separating them. The CDR3 covers 14 residues. DNA for the CDR3: TGTGCCAGCAGTGACGCAGGGTGGTCAGATACGCAGTATTTT. It translates to CASSDAGWSDTQYF.

The V gene is TRBV2, the J gene TRBJ2-7; perhaps TRBD2 as D (5 bases). Per the germline V gene, CDR1 is SNHLY and CDR2 is FYNNEI. The CDR3 totals 13 residues. The ends were cut back, 3 bases at V and 4 bases at J, with 10 bases in the middle. The CDR3: CASSDGPGYEQYF. The CDR3 bases are TGTGCCAGCAGTGATGGGCCGGGGTACGAGCAGTACTTC.

The chain employs TRBV28 and TRBJ2-2; D is undetermined. The V gene's germline CDR1 is MDHEN and CDR2 SYDVKM. The CDR3 totals 14 residues. Trimming pared 6 bases from V and 2 bases from J, leaving 10 bases between. The CDR3: CASRAIANTGELFF. CDR3 in DNA: TGTGCCAGCAGAGCTATTGCCAACACCGGGGAGCTGTTTTTT.

The chain joins TRBV6-5 to TRBJ2-7, with D hard to call. Trimming shortened V by 2 bases and J by 7 bases, and 12 bases separated the two germline ends. CDR3 size: 13 residues. Per the germline V gene, CDR1 is MNHEY and CDR2 is SVGAGI. The CDR3 sequence is CASSYGPNWEQYF. CDR3 bases: TGTGCCAGCAGTTACGGGCCTAACTGGGAGCAGTACTTC.

The V and J genes are TRBV28 and TRBJ2-7; D may be TRBD1 (5 bases). The germline V gene encodes CDR1 MDHEN and CDR2 SYDVKM. The CDR3 loop spans 11 amino acids. DNA of the CDR3: TGTAACAGGTGTCTCTCCTACGAGCAGTACTTC. Translation gives CNRCLSYEQYF.

The chain's CDR3 is CASSELGGGTKNIQYF. The CDR3 coding sequence is TGTGCCAGCAGTGAACTTGGCGGGGGAACCAAAAACATTCAGTACTTC. J is TRBJ2-4 and V is TRBV6-1; 7 positions agree with TRBD2. V lost 2 bases and J lost 2; bases outside the gene matches: 6. The CDR3 runs to 16 residues. From germline, CDR1 is MNHNS and CDR2 SASEGT.

This chain connects TRBV28 to TRBJ2-7, with 9 bases that match TRBD1. The V gene's germline CDR1 is MDHEN and CDR2 SYDVKM. The CDR3 runs 14 residues. Trimming cost V 5 bases and J 1 base; bases outside gene matches: 3. The CDR3 bases are TGTGCCAGCAGTACCGGACAGGGGTCCTACGAGCAGTACGTC. It encodes CASSTGQGSYEQYV.

This clone appeared once. This chain joins TRBV6-5 and TRBJ1-5, with TRBD1 as a possible D gene (5 bases). The V gene's germline CDR1 is MNHEY and CDR2 SVGAGI. V was cut by 4 bases and J by 0 bases, with 10 bases left in between. The CDR3 runs 15 residues. The CDR3 protein is CASSFRGDSNQPQHF. The CDR3 nucleotides read TGTGCCAGCAGTTTCCGGGGGGATAGCAATCAGCCCCAGCATTTT.

The genes are TRBV6-5 and TRBJ1-3, with D unresolved. The CDR3 consists of 11 residues. Germline-derived CDR1 and CDR2 are MNHEY and SVGAGI. V was clipped by 2 bases and J by 7 bases, with 3 bases between them. In DNA, the CDR3 is TGTGCCAGCAGTTACCGGAACACCATATATTTT. Translation gives CASSYRNTIYF.

This chain uses TRBV6-7 with TRBJ2-7; D ambiguous. TRBV6-7 is an ORF, and what it does is uncertain. This CDR3 is built from 13 residues. V lost 0 bases, J lost 2 bases, and 5 bases lay in between. In DNA form, the CDR3 reads TGTGCCAGCAGTTACTCCGGTACCTACGAGCAGTACTTC. Its translation is CASSYSGTYEQYF.

This clone was seen a few times. The CDR3 spells CASSDRGYGYTF. The CDR3 DNA sequence: TGTGCCAGCAGTGACAGGGGCTATGGCTACACCTTC. The chain joins TRBV6-1 to TRBJ1-2; perhaps TRBD1 as D (6 bases). CDR1 is MNHNS and CDR2 is SASEGT in the germline V gene. Trimming took off 3 bases at V and 4 bases at J, with 6 bases between the two ends. This CDR3 spans 12 amino acids.

The chain uses TRBV2 and TRBJ1-5, with 7 bases that match TRBD1. The V gene's germline CDR1 is SNHLY and CDR2 FYNNEI. The CDR3 runs 15 residues. V trimming: 6 bases; J trimming: 8 bases; junction bases outside the gene matches: 13. CDR3 in amino acids: CASSPSRGPREPQHF. The CDR3 nucleotides are TGTGCCAGCAGCCCTTCGAGGGGGCCGAGGGAGCCCCAGCATTTT.

The CDR3 protein is CATSRDLRQGPDTQYF. CDR3 in DNA: TGTGCCACCAGCAGAGATCTTCGCCAGGGCCCAGATACGCAGTATTTT. J is TRBJ2-3 and V is TRBV15, with TRBD1 as a possible D gene (5 bases). From germline, CDR1 is LNHNV and CDR2 YYDKDF (reference sequence). V gave up 0 bases and J gave up 4 bases, with 14 bases separating them. This CDR3 has 16 amino acids.

This clone came up a few times. The rearrangement links TRBV13 to TRBJ1-1; TRBD1 is a possible D gene (5 bases). This CDR3 is 13 amino acids long. The V gene's germline CDR1 is PRHDT and CDR2 FYEKMQ (reference sequence). Deletions cut 2 bases from V and 11 bases from J, with 15 bases between. CDR3 coding DNA: TGTGCCAGCAGCTTAAGAGGGGAGGGGTGGGCTTTCTTT. Encoded protein: CASSLRGEGWAFF.

V is TRBV28 and J is TRBJ1-2, with D hard to call. The V gene lost 7 bases and the J gene lost 2 bases, with 14 bases spanning the gap. The CDR3 spans 14 residues. The germline V gene has CDR1 MDHEN and CDR2 SYDVKM. CDR3 DNA: TGTGCCAGCAACGAAAGGAGAGTCAACTATGGCTACACCTTC. Translated: CASNERRVNYGYTF.

The V gene is TRBV5-8, the J gene TRBJ2-1; 8 nucleotides line up with TRBD1. The CDR3 is 16 residues long. The ends lost 4 bases at V and 4 bases at J; junction bases unmatched: 10. Germline V lookup: CDR1 SGHTS, CDR2 YDEGEE. The CDR3 sequence is CASSPGSGQAYNEQFF. The DNA of the CDR3 is TGTGCCAGCAGCCCGGGGTCGGGACAGGCATACAATGAGCAGTTCTTC.

The J gene is TRBJ1-5, the V gene TRBV10-3; no definite D call. The length of the CDR3 is 12 residues. Germline assignment: CDR1 ENHRY and CDR2 SYGVKD. Trimming removed 10 bases from V and 3 bases from J, with 10 bases in between. DNA for the CDR3: TGTGCCACCGGACTGGACAATCAGCCCCAGCATTTT. This sequence encodes CATGLDNQPQHF.

This sequence joins TRBV19 and TRBJ2-3; 9 bases align to TRBD1. V lost 8 bases, J lost 2 bases, and 8 bases stayed unmatched. CDR3 length: 15 amino acids. Per germline, CDR1 LNHDA and CDR2 SQIVND (reference sequence). CDR3 bases: TGTGCCAGTGGACCGGGACAGGGAAACACAGATACGCAGTATTTT. It encodes CASGPGQGNTDTQYF.

This chain connects TRBV2 to TRBJ2-1; possible D gene TRBD1, 6 bases. This CDR3 region has 14 residues. Trimming shortened V by 6 bases and J by 7 bases, and 16 bases separated the two germline ends. Germline CDR1 reads SNHLY; CDR2 reads FYNNEI. CDR3 sequence: CASREQGFLNEQFF. The CDR3, as DNA: TGTGCCAGCAGGGAACAGGGATTTTTAAATGAGCAGTTCTTC.